The present entry profiles one T cell receptor (beta chain) with its context. CDR1 is SEHNR, CDR2 FQNEAQ, per germline (reference sequence). The junction had 10 bases not matched to a gene; V was cut back by 5 bases and J by 6 bases. The CDR3 runs to 16 residues. The source of the sample is a study of blood T cell repertoires in COVID-19. Background on the study: Donors in the United States, Italy and Spain gave samples during acute or convalescent COVID-19.

Here immunoSEQ multiplex PCR was the method, and the copy in TCRdb shows in-frame clones only, minus some. The sample lists more than 50,000 clones, roughly 90% occurring once. The rearrangement uses TRBV7-9 and TRBJ2-3, with 11 bases fitting TRBD2. Sequenced sample: peripheral blood. This sequence was found in a human donor in a cohort sampled during active COVID-19. The CDR3 protein is CASSPILAGVFDTQYF. The CDR3 coding sequence is TGTGCCAGCAGCCCCATACTAGCGGGAGTTTTTGATACGCAGTATTTT.